The following is a T cell receptor (beta chain) sequence with its context. It lacks a known antigen. Base qualities are not provided; no much larger clone lies one nucleotide away. The sample is drawn from a study of T cell responses to AZD1222 COVID-19 vaccine (dated by TCRdb to the early 2020s). Background on the whole study: A total of around 240 trial participants underwent TCR sequencing, of whom about 210 had received two doses of AZD1222 and around 26 had received two doses of the MenACWY control vaccine. Enrollment into the trials was organized by age into subgroups of 18-55, 56-69 and 70-plus years, and those subgroups contained roughly 160, 29 and 62 TCR-sequenced participants, respectively.

CDR1 is given as MDHEN and CDR2 as SYDVKM, both from the germline V gene. Inclusive of the bounding cysteine and phenylalanine, the CDR3 is 12 residues long. Only the CDR3 DNA stays, 36 bases, in frame from base 1. The junction carries 6 bases between V and J, which are trimmed by 7 bases and 0 bases respectively. The CDR3 regions of human TCRbeta chains were analyzed by immunosequencing. The source study handled its data this way. Repertoire TCRs were matched against a reference library of SARS-CoV-2-specific TCRs generated with the MIRA antigen-specificity platform. Breadth was defined as the fraction of unique TCRs that were SARS-CoV-2-associated. Depth was defined as the fraction of total T cells that were SARS-CoV-2-associated. Using the MIRA data, every spike-specific TCR was mapped to the spike region that the TCR reacted to and assigned to either a CD4 or a CD8 class. Log10-transformed breadth and depth values were compared by one-way ANOVA with Sidak's multiple comparisons tests. TCRdb's version of the immuneACCESS table is confined to in-frame rearrangements and falls short of the full clone set. An unresolved V gene accounts for under half of the shortfall where checked; the remainder is of unknown origin. The DNA gave D and trimming, while V, J and clone size come from that table. The sample table shows about 200,000 clones, and roughly 90% are seen once. The leading ten clones occupy 3% to 4% of the sample.

The research as a whole found: A significant rise in spike-specific TCR breadth and depth was observed after two AZD1222 doses relative to day 0 and relative to MenACWY recipients. The 56-69-year group was small, and its depth increase did not reach significance, likely because of low power. Reportedly, close to half of the unique spike-specific TCRs recognized epitopes lying outside the regions that are mutated in the B.1.351 and B.1.1.7 variants. Conclusions about previously exposed vaccinees are limited because only a handful of AZD1222 recipients were SARS-CoV-2 seropositive at baseline. Most participants were white British and females outnumbered males, and the authors suggested that clonal diversity may have been underestimated. The vaccine-associated CD4 TCRs covered the entire spike protein, and the dominant responses fell in regions 160-218 and 743-854. Because no day 14 peak-response samples were available, repertoires were characterized only after the peak T cell response.

The time point label, as the study defines it: about 28 days (+/-7) after the second vaccine dose. AZD1222 recipients given second doses at about 4 weeks or at about 12 weeks were pooled, since spike-specific TCR depth and breadth were not found to differ between the two schedules. Vaccinee samples were obtained from the UK trials COV001 and COV002, which included a single-blind randomized controlled phase 2/3 trial of AZD1222 (ChAdOx1 nCoV-19) in healthy adults. For TCRbeta chain sequencing, PBMC samples were collected from trial participants at day 0 and at day 28 after the second dose. The chain is encoded by TRBV28 joined to TRBJ1-1, with no reliable assignment of the D segment. Here the sequenced sample was peripheral blood, taken 28 days after the second AZD1222 dose. This TCR was sampled from an adult who received the AZD1222 COVID-19 vaccine. CDR3 region: CASKDLNTEAFF. The nucleotides read TGTGCCAGCAAAGACCTGAACACTGAAGCTTTCTTT.